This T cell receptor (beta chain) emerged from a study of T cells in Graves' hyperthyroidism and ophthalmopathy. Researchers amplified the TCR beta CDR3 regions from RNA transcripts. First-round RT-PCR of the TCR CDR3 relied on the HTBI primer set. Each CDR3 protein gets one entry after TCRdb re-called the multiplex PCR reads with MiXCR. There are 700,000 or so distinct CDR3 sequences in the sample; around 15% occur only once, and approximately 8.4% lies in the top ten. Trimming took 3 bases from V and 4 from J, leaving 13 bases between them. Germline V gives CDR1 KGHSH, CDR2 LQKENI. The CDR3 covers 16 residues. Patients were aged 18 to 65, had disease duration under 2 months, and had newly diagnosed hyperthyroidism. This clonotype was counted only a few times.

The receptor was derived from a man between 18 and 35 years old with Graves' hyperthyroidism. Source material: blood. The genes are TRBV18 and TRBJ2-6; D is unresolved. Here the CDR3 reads CASSPPLERGANVLTF. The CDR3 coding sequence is TGTGCCAGCTCACCGCCGCTGGAGAGAGGGGCCAACGTCCTGACTTTC.